This is a list of T cell receptor beta chains from one sample in a study of cytomegalovirus exposure and HLA in healthy donors. Assay used: immunoSEQ multiplex PCR; TCRdb lists only in-frame clones, some missing. This table has 170,000 or so clones, 82% appearing once. Sequencing was carried out using PBMCs. Receptor source: a woman aged 45-65 years in good health and CMV-seronegative. The CDR3 runs from the conserved cysteine through the conserved F or W. A D gene is named only where the DNA matches it firmly. Rows give clone size only sometimes, using once, few, many, or a class for an expanded clone.

>NA|TRBD2|TRBV28|TRBJ2-3
TGTGCCAGCAGCCCCTGGACTAGCGGGGGAAGCGCAGATACGCAGTATTTT
CASSPWTSGGSADTQYF
>NA|TRBD1|TRBV2|TRBJ1-5
TGTGCCAGCAGACCGGGACAGGGCCCTCAGCCCCAGCATTTT
CASRPGQGPQPQHF
>NA|TRBD2|TRBV9|TRBJ2-1
TGTGCCAGCAGCTCCGGGGGTAGCGGGAGCTACAATGAGCAGTTCTTC
CASSSGGSGSYNEQFF
>NA|TRBD1|TRBV15|TRBJ2-1
TGTGCCACCAGCAGAGATCTTACTACAGGGGCGCTAGGCAATGAGCAGTTCTTC
CATSRDLTTGALGNEQFF
>NA|NA|TRBV4-3|TRBJ1-2
TGCGCCAGCAGCCAAGAGACGACAGCCAACTATGGCTACACCTTC
CASSQETTANYGYTF
>NA|NA|TRBV7-2|TRBJ2-7
TGTGCCAGCAGCTTAGGAGGGCGCTACGAGCAGTACTTC
CASSLGGRYEQYF
>NA|NA|TRBV6-6|TRBJ2-5
TGTGCCAGCAGTCCCTTAAGTGGGTCGAGGGAGACCCAGTACTTC
CASSPLSGSRETQYF
>NA|TRBD1|TRBV27|TRBJ2-5
TGTGCCAGCAGTACCGGGACAGGGTATCAAGAGACCCAGTACTTC
CASSTGTGYQETQYF
>NA|NA|TRBV4-1|TRBJ2-6
TGCGCCAGCAACTCGCCGGACAGCTTCTCTGGGGCCAACGTCCTGACTTTC
CASNSPDSFSGANVLTF
>NA|TRBD2|TRBV28|TRBJ2-5
TGTGCTACTGCGGTAGCGGGAGGATTACAAGAGACCCAGTACTTC
CATAVAGGLQETQYF
>NA|TRBD1|TRBV7-7|TRBJ2-3
TGTGCTAGCAGGTGGACAGGGGGCAGTGGGACAGATACGCAGTATTTT
CASRWTGGSGTDTQYF
>NA|TRBD2|TRBV5-4|TRBJ2-3
TGTGCCAGCAAGCGGGAGGGTACTAGCACAGATACGCAGTATTTT
CASKREGTSTDTQYF
>few|NA|TRBV11-2|TRBJ2-7
TGTGCCAGCAGCTTAGGGACGGCGGGAGAGCAGTACTTC
CASSLGTAGEQYF
>NA|NA|TRBV6-5|TRBJ2-7
TGTGCCAGCAGTTACTCGGCTAGCCTCCCCTCCGAGCAGTACTTC
CASSYSASLPSEQYF
>NA|NA|TRBV6-1|TRBJ1-1
TGTGCCAGCAGTACCGGACACACGAACACTGAAGCTTTCTTT
CASSTGHTNTEAFF
>NA|NA|TRBV15|TRBJ1-3
TGTGCCACCAGCAGAGATCTCGTCCGGTTCTCTGGAAACACCATATATTTT
CATSRDLVRFSGNTIYF
>NA|TRBD1|TRBV10-3|TRBJ1-1
TGTGCCATCAGTAATGTACGAGACAGGGACACTGAAGCTTTCTTT
CAISNVRDRDTEAFF
>NA|NA|TRBV14|TRBJ2-7
TGTGCCAGCAGCCAAGCAAACAGCTACGAGCAGTACTTC
CASSQANSYEQYF
>NA|NA|TRBV19|TRBJ1-5
TGTGCCAGTAGTATAGATCTCGTACCCCCCCTAGCAGGAGACAATCAGCCCCAGCATTTT
CASSIDLVPPLAGDNQPQHF
>NA|NA|TRBV5-6|TRBJ2-5
TGTGCCAGCAGCTGGACAGTACAAGAGACCCAGTACTTC
CASSWTVQETQYF
>NA|NA|TRBV4-1|TRBJ1-1
TGCGCCAGCAGCCAGAGACCCACAGGTGAAGCTTTCTTT
CASSQRPTGEAFF
>NA|TRBD2|TRBV27|TRBJ2-7
TGTGCCAGCAGTTACGTACGAATAAGCGGGGGGGAATACGAGCAGTACTTC
CASSYVRISGGEYEQYF
>NA|TRBD2|TRBV7-9|TRBJ2-7
TGTGCCAGCAGCGAGCGGGGGGACTCCTACGAGCAGTACTTC
CASSERGDSYEQYF
>few|TRBD2|TRBV5-1|TRBJ2-4
TGCGCCAGCAGCTGGACTAGCGGGAGTTCTGGAAACATTCAGTACTTC
CASSWTSGSSGNIQYF
>few|NA|TRBV7-9|TRBJ1-5
TGTGCCAGCAGCCTAAATAATCAGCCCCAGCATTTT
CASSLNNQPQHF
>NA|NA|TRBV20-1|TRBJ1-1
TGCAGTGCTCCCCGGGACTCTGAAGCTTTCTTT
CSAPRDSEAFF
>NA|NA|TRBV9|TRBJ2-2
TGTGCCAGCAGCGTAGATGTGGGGGCGAGCACCGGGGAGCTGTTTTTT
CASSVDVGASTGELFF
>NA|TRBD2|TRBV28|TRBJ2-3
TGTGCCAGCAGTTTGGTTAGCGGGGGCACAGATACGCAGTATTTT
CASSLVSGGTDTQYF
>few|NA|TRBV28|TRBJ1-1
TGTGCCAGCAGTCTGACAGTGAACACTGAAGCTTTCTTT
CASSLTVNTEAFF
>NA|NA|TRBV12-5|TRBJ2-6
TGTGCTAGTGGTCTAGGAAGTTCCTCTGGGGCCAACGTCCTGACTTTC
CASGLGSSSGANVLTF
>NA|NA|TRBV19|TRBJ2-1
TGTGCCAGTAGTCGTGTCCGGGACAAAGGGGATGAGCAGTTCTTC
CASSRVRDKGDEQFF
>once|NA|TRBV6-5|TRBJ2-7
TGTGCCAGCAGGAGTCGGGGTTTTACCTACGAGCAGTACTTC
CASRSRGFTYEQYF
>NA|NA|TRBV5-1|TRBJ2-1
TGCGCCAGCAGCCCTGGCTCGCCATACAATGAGCAGTTCTTC
CASSPGSPYNEQFF
>NA|NA|TRBV9|TRBJ1-3
TGTGCCAGCAGCCTAGAGACAGCCTCTGGAAACACCATATATTTT
CASSLETASGNTIYF
>NA|TRBD2|TRBV5-4|TRBJ2-2
TGTGCCAGCAGCATTGGACTAGCGGGGCCCCGGGGTGCCGGGGAGCTGTTTTTT
CASSIGLAGPRGAGELFF
>once|NA|TRBV4-1|TRBJ1-3
TGCGCCAGCAGCCAAGAACGCAGGGTAGGAAACACCATATATTTT
CASSQERRVGNTIYF
>NA|NA|TRBV2|TRBJ2-3
TGTGCCTTCGGTGAGGATACGCAGTATTTT
CAFGEDTQYF
>NA|NA|TRBV7-9|TRBJ1-1
TGTGCCAGCAGCCCTGCGGGGGGGAACACTGAAGCTTTCTTT
CASSPAGGNTEAFF
>NA|NA|TRBV28|TRBJ2-5
TGTGCCAGCAGAAACGGGGGGCTCGGACAAGAGACCCAGTACTTC
CASRNGGLGQETQYF
>NA|NA|TRBV9|TRBJ2-5
TGTGCCAGCAGCGTAGGATCGGGAAGGGAGACCCAGTACTTC
CASSVGSGRETQYF
>NA|NA|TRBV28|TRBJ2-3
TGTGCCAGCAGTTTACTGGCGGGGAGCACAGATACGCAGTATTTT
CASSLLAGSTDTQYF
>NA|NA|TRBV10-2|TRBJ2-1
TGCGCCAGTTCCCCCGAGGGAGGGGGCTCCTACAATGAGCAGTTCTTC
CASSPEGGGSYNEQFF
>NA|TRBD2|TRBV7-2|TRBJ2-2
TGTGCCAGCAGCTTAGAACGGCTAGCGGGGGCCACCGGGGAGCTGTTTTTT
CASSLERLAGATGELFF
>NA|NA|TRBV7-7|TRBJ2-1
TGTGCCAGCAGCACAGCCAGAGGGGGGGCTGAGCAGTTCTTC
CASSTARGGAEQFF
>NA|NA|TRBV10-2|TRBJ1-1
TGCGCCAGCAGTGAAAACAGCTACACTGAAGCTTTCTTT
CASSENSYTEAFF
>NA|NA|TRBV4-1|TRBJ1-1
TGCGCCAGCAGCCAAGATGGAGGGGACACTGAAGCTTTCTTT
CASSQDGGDTEAFF
>NA|NA|TRBV5-1|TRBJ2-2
TGCGCCAGCAGCCCAGAAGGACACGCGAACACCGGGGAGCTGTTTTTT
CASSPEGHANTGELFF
>NA|TRBD1|TRBV9|TRBJ2-7
TGTGCCAGCAGCGTAGAGGGACAGGGTTACGAGCAGTACTTC
CASSVEGQGYEQYF
>NA|NA|TRBV25-1|TRBJ1-1
TGTGCCAGCAGTGAATATGGGGCAGTCACTGAAGCTTTCTTT
CASSEYGAVTEAFF
>NA|TRBD1|TRBV7-9|TRBJ1-6
TGTGCCAGCAGCTCGACCCTGGACAGGGTCGATTCACCCCTCCACTTT
CASSSTLDRVDSPLHF
>NA|TRBD2|TRBV7-2|TRBJ2-7
TGTGCCAGCAGCCCCCGCCCGGGACTAGCGGGGGAGACCTACGAGCAGTACTTC
CASSPRPGLAGETYEQYF
>NA|NA|TRBV5-4|TRBJ2-5
TGTGCCAGCAGACGTTTCGACAGGACCCAAGAGACCCAGTACTTC
CASRRFDRTQETQYF
>once|NA|TRBV7-6|TRBJ1-5
TGTGCCAGCAGCTTAGCATTAGGCCGGGGAAGGAGCAATCAGCCCCAGCATTTT
CASSLALGRGRSNQPQHF
>NA|NA|TRBV30|TRBJ1-3
TGTGCCTGGAGTGTCCCAGGGGCAAGAAACACCATATATTTT
CAWSVPGARNTIYF
>NA|TRBD1|TRBV9|TRBJ2-7
TGTGCCAGCAGCGTAGCGGGACAGGGGAGCTCCTACGAGCAGTACTTC
CASSVAGQGSSYEQYF
>NA|NA|TRBV28|TRBJ2-7
TGTGCCAGCAGTTCGGGAGTCGTCTACGAGCAGTACTTC
CASSSGVVYEQYF
>NA|NA|TRBV9|TRBJ2-5
TGTGCCAGCAGCGTATCCTCCTTAGCGTCCCTGTCGTCCCAGTACTTC
CASSVSSLASLSSQYF
>NA|TRBD2|TRBV5-4|TRBJ2-3
TGTGCCAGCGGGAGGGGCGTTACGCAGTATTTT
CASGRGVTQYF
>few|NA|TRBV10-3|TRBJ1-1
TGTGCCATCAGTGACAGGCCGAACACTGAAGCTTTCTTT
CAISDRPNTEAFF
>NA|TRBD2|TRBV7-2|TRBJ2-3
TGTGCCAGCAGCTTCCTAGCGGGGGGAAGGGATACGCAGTATTTT
CASSFLAGGRDTQYF